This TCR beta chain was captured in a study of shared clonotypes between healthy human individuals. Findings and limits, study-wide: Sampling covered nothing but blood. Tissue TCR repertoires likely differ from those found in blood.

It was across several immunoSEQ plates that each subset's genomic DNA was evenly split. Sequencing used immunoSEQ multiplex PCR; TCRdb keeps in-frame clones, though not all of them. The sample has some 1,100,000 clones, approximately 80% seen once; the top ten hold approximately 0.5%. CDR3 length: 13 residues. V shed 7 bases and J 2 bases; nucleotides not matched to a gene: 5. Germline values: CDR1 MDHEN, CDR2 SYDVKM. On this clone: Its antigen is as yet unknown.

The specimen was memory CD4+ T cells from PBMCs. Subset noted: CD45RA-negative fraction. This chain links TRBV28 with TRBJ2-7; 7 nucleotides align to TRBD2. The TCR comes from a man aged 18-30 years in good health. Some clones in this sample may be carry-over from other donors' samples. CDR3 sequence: CASIAGTTYEQYF. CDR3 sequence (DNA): TGTGCCAGCATAGCGGGTACTACCTACGAGCAGTACTTC. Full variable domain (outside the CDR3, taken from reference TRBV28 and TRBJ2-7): DVKVTQSSRYLVKRTGEKVFLECVQDMDHENMFWYRQDPGLGLRLIYFSYDVKMKEKGDIPEGYSVSREKKERFSLILESASTNQTSMYLCASIAGTTYEQYFGPGTRLTVT.